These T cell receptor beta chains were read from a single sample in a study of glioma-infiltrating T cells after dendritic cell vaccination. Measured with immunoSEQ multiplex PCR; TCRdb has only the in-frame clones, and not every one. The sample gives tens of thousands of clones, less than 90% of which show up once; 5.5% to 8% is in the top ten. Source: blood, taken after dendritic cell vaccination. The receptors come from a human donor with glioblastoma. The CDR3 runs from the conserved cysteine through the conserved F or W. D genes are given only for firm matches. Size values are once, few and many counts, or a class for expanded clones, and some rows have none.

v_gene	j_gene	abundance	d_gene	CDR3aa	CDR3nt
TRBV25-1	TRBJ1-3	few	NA	CASSDMTAGNTIYF	TGTGCCAGCAGTGATATGACAGCCGGAAACACCATATATTTT
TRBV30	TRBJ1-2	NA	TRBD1	CAWSVGQGDYYGYTF	TGTGCCTGGAGTGTAGGACAGGGGGACTATTATGGCTACACCTTC
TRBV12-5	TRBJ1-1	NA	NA	CASGLMVRVGSLNTEAFF	TGTGCTAGTGGTTTGATGGTCAGGGTGGGATCTTTGAACACTGAAGCTTTCTTT
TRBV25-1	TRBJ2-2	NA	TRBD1	CASSAWDRNTGELFF	TGTGCCAGCAGTGCCTGGGACAGGAACACCGGGGAGCTGTTTTTT
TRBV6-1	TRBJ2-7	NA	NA	CASSLQGYEQYF	TGTGCCAGCAGTCTACAGGGCTACGAGCAGTACTTC
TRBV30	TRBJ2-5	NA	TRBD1	CAWSRDSQETQYF	TGTGCCTGGAGCCGGGACAGCCAAGAGACCCAGTACTTC
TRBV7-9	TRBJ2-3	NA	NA	CASSLAEGTTQYF	TGTGCCAGCAGCTTAGCGGAGGGAACTACGCAGTATTTT
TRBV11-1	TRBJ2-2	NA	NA	CASSYRVFLDTGELFF	TGTGCCAGCAGCTACAGGGTGTTCTTGGACACCGGGGAGCTGTTTTTT
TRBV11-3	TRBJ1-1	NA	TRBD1	CASSPGTGENTEAFF	TGTGCCAGCAGCCCGGGAACAGGGGAGAACACTGAAGCTTTCTTT
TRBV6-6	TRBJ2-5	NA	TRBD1	CASSYPTGVKETQYF	TGTGCCAGCAGTTACCCGACAGGGGTCAAAGAGACCCAGTACTTC
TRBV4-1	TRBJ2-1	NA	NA	CASSQDPRGAWNEQFF	TGCGCCAGCAGCCAAGATCCCCGGGGGGCCTGGAATGAGCAGTTCTTC
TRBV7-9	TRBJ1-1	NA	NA	CASSHPQGTEAFF	TGTGCCAGCAGCCATCCACAGGGAACCGAAGCTTTCTTT
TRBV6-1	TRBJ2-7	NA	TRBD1	CASSETGENGRDEQYF	TGTGCCAGCAGTGAGACAGGGGAAAATGGTCGCGACGAGCAGTACTTC
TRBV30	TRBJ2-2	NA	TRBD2	CAWSPTSGGAGELFF	TGTGCCTGGAGCCCTACTAGCGGGGGGGCCGGGGAGCTGTTTTTT
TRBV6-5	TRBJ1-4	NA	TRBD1	CASSYQTGASEKLFF	TGTGCCAGCAGTTACCAGACAGGGGCTAGCGAAAAACTGTTTTTT
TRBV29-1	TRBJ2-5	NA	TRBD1	CSVNRGRGETQYF	TGCAGCGTCAACAGGGGTAGGGGAGAGACCCAGTACTTC
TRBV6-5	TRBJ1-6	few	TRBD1	CASSNRGSPLHF	TGTGCCAGCAGCAACAGGGGATCACCCCTCCACTTT
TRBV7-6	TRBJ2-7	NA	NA	CASSFNQGSSYEQYF	TGTGCCAGCAGCTTTAATCAGGGAAGCTCCTACGAGCAGTACTTC